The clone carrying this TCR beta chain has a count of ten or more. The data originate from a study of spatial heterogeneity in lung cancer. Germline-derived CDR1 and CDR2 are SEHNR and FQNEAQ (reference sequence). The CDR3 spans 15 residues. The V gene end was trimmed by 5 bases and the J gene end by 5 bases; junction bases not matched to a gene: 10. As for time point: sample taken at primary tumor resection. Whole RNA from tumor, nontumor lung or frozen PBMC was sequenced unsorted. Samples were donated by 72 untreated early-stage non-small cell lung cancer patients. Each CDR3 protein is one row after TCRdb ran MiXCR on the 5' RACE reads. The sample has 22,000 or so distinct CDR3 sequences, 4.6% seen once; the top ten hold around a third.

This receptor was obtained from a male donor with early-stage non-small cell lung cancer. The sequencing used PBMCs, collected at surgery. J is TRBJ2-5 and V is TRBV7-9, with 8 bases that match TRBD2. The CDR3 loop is CASSPGGAGSETQYF. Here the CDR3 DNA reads TGTGCCAGCAGCCCCGGGGGGGCCGGTTCTGAGACCCAGTACTTC.